This T cell receptor beta chain is drawn from a study of T-cell reconstitution after alpha-beta-depleted transplantation in children. Unique molecular identifiers were built into the TCRbeta library. TCRdb recomputed calls from the PCR reads with MiXCR, one row per CDR3 protein. The table lists a few hundred thousand distinct CDR3 sequences, about 9.3% of them singletons. The CDR3 is 15 residues long. Germline V lookup: CDR1 LGHNA, CDR2 YSLEER. The V end lost 1 base, the J end lost 1 base, and 11 bases lay between the germline ends. This clonotype was detected only a few times. The sample was PBMCs from the stem cell graft donor, taken from the stem cell graft. The V gene is TRBV4-3, the J gene TRBJ2-7; D is unresolved. The TCR originated in a human donor who donated a stem cell graft to a child with acute lymphoblastic leukemia. The CDR3 protein is CASSQGQLGSYEQYF. The DNA of the CDR3 is TGCGCCAGCAGCCAAGGTCAGTTAGGGTCCTACGAGCAGTACTTC.